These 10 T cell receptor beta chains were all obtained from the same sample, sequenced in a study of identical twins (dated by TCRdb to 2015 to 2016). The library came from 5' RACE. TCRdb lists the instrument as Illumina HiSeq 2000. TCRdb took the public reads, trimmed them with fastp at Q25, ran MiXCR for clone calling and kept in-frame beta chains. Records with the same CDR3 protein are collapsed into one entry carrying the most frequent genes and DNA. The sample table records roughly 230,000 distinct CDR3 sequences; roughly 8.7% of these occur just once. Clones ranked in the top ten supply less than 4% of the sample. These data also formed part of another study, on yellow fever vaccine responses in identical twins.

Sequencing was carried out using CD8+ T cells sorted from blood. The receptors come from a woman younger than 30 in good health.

The CDR3 reads CASSTSRAYEQYF. CDR3 sequence (DNA): TGTGCCAGCAGTACGAGCAGGGCCTACGAGCAGTACTTC. The chain recombines TRBV25-1 with TRBJ2-7, with a weak D call TRBD1 (5 bases). Germline CDR1 MGHDK, CDR2 SYGVNS. V was pared by 5 bases and J by 2 bases, with 10 bases between. This CDR3 is built from 13 residues.

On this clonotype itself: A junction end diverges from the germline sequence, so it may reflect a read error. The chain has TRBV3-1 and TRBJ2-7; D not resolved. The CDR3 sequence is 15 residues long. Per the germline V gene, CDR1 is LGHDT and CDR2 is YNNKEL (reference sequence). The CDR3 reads CASCQDGPMAYEQYF. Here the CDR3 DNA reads TGTGCCAGCTGCCAAGATGGCCCCATGGCCTACGAGCAGTACTTC.

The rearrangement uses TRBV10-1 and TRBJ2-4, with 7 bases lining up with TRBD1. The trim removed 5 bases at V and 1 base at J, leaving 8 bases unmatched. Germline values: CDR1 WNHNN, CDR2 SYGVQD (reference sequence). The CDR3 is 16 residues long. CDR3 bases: TGCGCCAGCAGTCCGACAGGGAGTGAGGCCAAAAACATTCAGTACTTC. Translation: CASSPTGSEAKNIQYF.

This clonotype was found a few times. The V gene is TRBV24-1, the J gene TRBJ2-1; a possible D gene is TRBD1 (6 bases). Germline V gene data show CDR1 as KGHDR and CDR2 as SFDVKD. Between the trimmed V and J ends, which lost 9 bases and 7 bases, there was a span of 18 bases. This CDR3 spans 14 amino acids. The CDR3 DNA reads TGTGCCACCTCTCTCTCAGGGGCATGGAATGAGCAGTTCTTC. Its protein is CATSLSGAWNEQFF.

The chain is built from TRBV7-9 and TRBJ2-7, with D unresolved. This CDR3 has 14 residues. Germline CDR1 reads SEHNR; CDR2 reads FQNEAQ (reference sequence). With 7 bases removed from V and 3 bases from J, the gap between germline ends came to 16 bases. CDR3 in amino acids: CASTPPMALYEQYF. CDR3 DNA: TGTGCCAGCACCCCGCCCATGGCACTCTACGAGCAGTACTTC. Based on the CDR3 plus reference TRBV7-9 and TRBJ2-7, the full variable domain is DTGVSQNPRHKITKRGQNVTFRCDPISEHNRLYWYRQTLGQGPEFLTYFQNEAQLEKSRLLSDRFSAERPKGSFSTLEIQRTEQGDSAMYLCASTPPMALYEQYFGPGTRLTVT.

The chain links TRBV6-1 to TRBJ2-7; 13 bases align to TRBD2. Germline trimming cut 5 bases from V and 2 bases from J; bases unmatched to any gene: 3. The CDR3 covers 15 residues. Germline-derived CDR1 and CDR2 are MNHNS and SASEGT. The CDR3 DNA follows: TGTGCCAGCAGTCCGACTAGCGGGGGGACCTACGAGCAGTACTTC. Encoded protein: CASSPTSGGTYEQYF.

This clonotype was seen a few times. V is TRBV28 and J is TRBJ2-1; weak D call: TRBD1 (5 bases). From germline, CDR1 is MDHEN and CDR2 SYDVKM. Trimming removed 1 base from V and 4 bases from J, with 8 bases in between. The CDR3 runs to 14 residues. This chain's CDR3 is CASSLSRAYNEQFF. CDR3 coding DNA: TGTGCCAGCAGTTTATCCAGGGCATACAATGAGCAGTTCTTC.

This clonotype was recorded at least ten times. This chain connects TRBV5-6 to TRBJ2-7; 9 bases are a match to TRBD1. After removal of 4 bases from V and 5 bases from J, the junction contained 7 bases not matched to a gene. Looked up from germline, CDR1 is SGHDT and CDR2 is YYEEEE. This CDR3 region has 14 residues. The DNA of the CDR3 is TGTGCCAGCAGCCCAGGACAGGGGTTCAACGAGCAGTACTTC. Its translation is CASSPGQGFNEQYF.

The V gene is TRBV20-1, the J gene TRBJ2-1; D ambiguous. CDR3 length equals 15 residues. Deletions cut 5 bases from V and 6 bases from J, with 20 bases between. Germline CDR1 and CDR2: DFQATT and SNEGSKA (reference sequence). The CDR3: CSAFPITTNSNEQFF. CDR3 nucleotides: TGCAGTGCTTTCCCTATAACCACTAACTCCAATGAGCAGTTCTTC.

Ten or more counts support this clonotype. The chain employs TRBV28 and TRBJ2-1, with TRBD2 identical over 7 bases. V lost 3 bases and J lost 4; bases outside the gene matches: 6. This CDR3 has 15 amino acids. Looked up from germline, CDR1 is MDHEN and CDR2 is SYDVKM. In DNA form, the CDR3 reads TGTGCCAGCAGTTTTGGACTAGAGGGGTACAATGAGCAGTTCTTC. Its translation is CASSFGLEGYNEQFF.